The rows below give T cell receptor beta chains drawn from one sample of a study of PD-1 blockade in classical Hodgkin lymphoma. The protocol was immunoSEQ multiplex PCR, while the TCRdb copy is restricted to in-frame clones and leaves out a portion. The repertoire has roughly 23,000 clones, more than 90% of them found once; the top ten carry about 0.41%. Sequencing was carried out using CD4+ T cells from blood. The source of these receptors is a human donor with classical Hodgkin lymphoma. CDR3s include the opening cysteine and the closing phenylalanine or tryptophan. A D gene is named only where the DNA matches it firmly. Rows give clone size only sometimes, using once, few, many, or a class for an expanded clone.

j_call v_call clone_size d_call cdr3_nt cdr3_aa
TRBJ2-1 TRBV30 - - TGTGCCTGGGGAGCTTTCGGGAGCTCCTACAATGAGCAGTTCTTC CAWGAFGSSYNEQFF
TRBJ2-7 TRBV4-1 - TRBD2 TGCGCCAGCAGCCACCAGACTAGCGGGAGAATTAACGAGCAGTACTTC CASSHQTSGRINEQYF
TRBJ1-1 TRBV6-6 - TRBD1 TGTGCCAGCAGTTACTTACAGGGGAAGGGGAACACTGAAGCTTTCTTT CASSYLQGKGNTEAFF
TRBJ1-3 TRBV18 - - TGTGCCAGCTCAATCGGTGTCGACTCTGGAAACACCATATATTTT CASSIGVDSGNTIYF
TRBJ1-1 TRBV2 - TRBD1 TGTGCCAGCAGTGAGGGCCGGCAGGGGGACACTGAAGCTTTCTTT CASSEGRQGDTEAFF
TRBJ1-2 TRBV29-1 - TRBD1 TGCAGCGTTGAAGAAGAGGGGACAGTCACATCATTTTATGGCTACACCTTC CSVEEEGTVTSFYGYTF
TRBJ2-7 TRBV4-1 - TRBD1 TGCGCCAGCAGCCAACCCGCAAGGACAGGGGCGGGCGAGCAGTACTTC CASSQPARTGAGEQYF
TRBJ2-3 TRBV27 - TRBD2 TGTGCCAGCAGTCCCGTATGGGCGAGCGGGAGAGGCGCAGATACGCAGTATTTT CASSPVWASGRGADTQYF
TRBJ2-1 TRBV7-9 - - TGTGCCAGCAACTCAGACACTGGGGAGTTCTTC CASNSDTGEFF
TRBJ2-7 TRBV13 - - TGTGCCAGCAGCTCCCGGCGCGAGCAGTACTTC CASSSRREQYF
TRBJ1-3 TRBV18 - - TGTGCCAGCTCACGATACACAGGCTCCTCTGGAAACACCATATATTTT CASSRYTGSSGNTIYF
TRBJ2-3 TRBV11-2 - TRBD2 TGTGCCAGCATCCCGGGACTAGCGGGCACAGATACGCAGTATTTT CASIPGLAGTDTQYF
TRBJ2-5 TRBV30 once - TGTGCCTGGAGTGTAGGGGGATTGGAGACCCAGTACTTC CAWSVGGLETQYF
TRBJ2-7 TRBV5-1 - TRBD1 TGCGCCAGCAGCCGTGACAGGGTCTACGAGCAGTACTTC CASSRDRVYEQYF
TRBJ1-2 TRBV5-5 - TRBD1 TGTGCCAGCAGGCCAGGGGGCGCGTATGGCTACACCTTC CASRPGGAYGYTF
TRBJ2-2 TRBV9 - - TGTGCCAGCAGCGTACGGGGTTACGACACCGGGGAGCTGTTTTTT CASSVRGYDTGELFF
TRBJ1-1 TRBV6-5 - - TGTGCCAGCAGTTCCTCGGTCGTAAACACTGAAGCTTTCTTT CASSSSVVNTEAFF
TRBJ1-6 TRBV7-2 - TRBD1 TGTGCCAGCAGCTCGGACAGGAATTCACCCCTCCACTTT CASSSDRNSPLHF
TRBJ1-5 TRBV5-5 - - TGTGCCAGCAGTCCAAACAGGGTAAACCAGCCCCAGCATTTT CASSPNRVNQPQHF
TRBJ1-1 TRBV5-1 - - TGCGCCAGCAGCGCGATCAGTGGCATGAACACTGAAGCTTTCTTT CASSAISGMNTEAFF
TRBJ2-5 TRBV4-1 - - TGCGCCAGCAGCCAAGAAGGGGCGGGGGCCGAGACCCAGTACTTC CASSQEGAGAETQYF
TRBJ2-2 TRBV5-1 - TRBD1 TGCGCCAGCAGCGCACAACAGGGGGAGCTCACCGGGGAGCTGTTTTTT CASSAQQGELTGELFF
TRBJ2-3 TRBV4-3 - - TGCGCCAGCAGCCAAGATTCCTGGCCTCCCACAGATACGCAGTATTTT CASSQDSWPPTDTQYF
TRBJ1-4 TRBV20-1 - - TGCAGTGCTTGGTGGGGGGAAAAACTGTTTTTT CSAWWGEKLFF
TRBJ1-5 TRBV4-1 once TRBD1 TGCGCCAGCAGCCAAGTTCCAGGGGGACGCAATCAGCCCCAGCATTTT CASSQVPGGRNQPQHF
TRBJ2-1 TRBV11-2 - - TGTGCCAGCAGCCCAATCACGGTTGAGCAGTTCTTC CASSPITVEQFF
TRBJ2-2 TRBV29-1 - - TGCAGCGTTGGGATGTGGGACCGGGGCACCGGGGAGCTGTTTTTT CSVGMWDRGTGELFF
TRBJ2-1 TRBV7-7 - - TGTGCCAGCAGTATGGGACTCTTCAATGAGCAGTTCTTC CASSMGLFNEQFF
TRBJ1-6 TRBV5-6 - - TGTGCCAGCAGTCCGGCCCCGATCCTAGGCTCCTATAATTCACCCCTCCACTTT CASSPAPILGSYNSPLHF
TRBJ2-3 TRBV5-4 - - TGTGCCAGCAGCTTGGACTACACAGATACGCAGTATTTT CASSLDYTDTQYF
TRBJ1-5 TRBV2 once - TGTGCCAGCAGTCAACAGGGCAATCAGCCCCAGCATTTT CASSQQGNQPQHF
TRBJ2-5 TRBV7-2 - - TGTGCCAGCCACTTTAGTCCCGGGGAGACCCAGTACTTC CASHFSPGETQYF
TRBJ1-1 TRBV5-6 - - TGTGCCAGCAGCCCAATAGGTGTGGGGGACACTGAAGCTTTCTTT CASSPIGVGDTEAFF
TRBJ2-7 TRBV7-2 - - TGTGCCAGCAGCTTAGTGTCCCTCGAGCAGTACTTC CASSLVSLEQYF
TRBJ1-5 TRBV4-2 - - TGTGCCAGCAGCCAAGGTGCTCATTATAGCAATCAGCCCCAGCATTTT CASSQGAHYSNQPQHF
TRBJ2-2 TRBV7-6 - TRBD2 TGTGCCAGCAGCTCCAGAGCGGGACCGAACACCGGGGAGCTGTTTTTT CASSSRAGPNTGELFF
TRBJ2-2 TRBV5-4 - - TGTGCCAGCAGCTTGCTGCCGAACACCGGGGAGCTGTTTTTT CASSLLPNTGELFF
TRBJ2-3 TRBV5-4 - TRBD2 TGTGCCAGCACCCCCCGGACTAGCTCAGATACGCAGTATTTT CASTPRTSSDTQYF
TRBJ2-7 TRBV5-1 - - TGCGCCAGCAGCTTGGTCACAGGGTCTTACGAGCAGTACTTC CASSLVTGSYEQYF
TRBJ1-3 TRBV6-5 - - TGTGCCAGCAGTTACTATGGAAACACCATATATTTT CASSYYGNTIYF
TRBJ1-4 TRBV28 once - TGTGCCAGCAGTTTTCAACCGGGCAGAGAGAATGAAAAACTGTTTTTT CASSFQPGRENEKLFF